This TCR delta chain was sequenced during a study of γδ T cells in repeated Plasmodium falciparum infection. Study summary: Malian children with intense seasonal malaria exposure were compared with matched Australian children. Over about 640 days, donors received four mosquito-bite P. falciparum NF54 infections.

Gammadelta T cells were flow-sorted from PBMC into Vgamma9/Vdelta2+ and Vdelta2-negative populations for bulk analysis. This clone occurred a few times. This DNA translates differently at residue 14 from the TCRdb protein, which is that of a much larger clone; a read error is likely, and the protein shown is the DNA's own translation. Sequencing covered both gamma and delta TCR chains per sample. TCRdb re-called the multiplex PCR reads using CATT. The top ten clones hold over 7% of a sample with around 46,000 delta-chain clones, 1.5% to 2% of them seen once. The CDR3 has 19 residues. CDR1 and CDR2 from the germline V gene are GEAIGNYY and EKD.

Sequenced material: gamma-delta T cells from blood. The chain joins TRDV2 to TRDJ3, with D perhaps TRDD3 (5 bases). The J gene, left out of TCRdb, was set here by checking the DNA against germline. The clonotype was recovered from a pool of human donors (malaria-infected and uninfected, not separated). The CDR3 bases are TGTGCCTGTGACACGGGTGGGGCCCTTAGCTCCTGGGACATCCGACAGATGTTTTTC. Its translation: CACDTGGALSSWDIRQMFF.